The following is a T cell receptor (beta chain) sequence with its context. Its specific antigen is unknown. There are no base qualities to consult, and no much larger clone falls within one base. The immunoSEQ Assay, a bias-controlled multiplex PCR, was used to amplify TCRbeta CDR3 regions from genomic DNA. Concerning the study's data processing: The number of nucleated cells in each sample was estimated from the amplification of reference gene primers within the assay. Sequence reads were collapsed and filtered to measure the absolute abundance of every unique TCRbeta CDR3 rearrangement. For each sample, productive Simpson clonality was calculated by taking the square root of Simpson's diversity index across productive rearrangements. The source is immuneACCESS, and TCRdb retained only in-frame sequences with V and J called. Part of the clones is not carried over; for the studies checked, unresolved V genes explain less than half of this, and the remainder is unexplained. That table is the source of V, J and clone size, and D and trimming were worked out from the DNA. The sample profile shows a few hundred thousand clones; around 83% of them were found once. Together, the top ten hold 5% to 5.5% of the sample.

V drops 1 base and J drops 1 base, leaving 16 bases in between. The CDR3 runs 17 residues from the cysteine to the phenylalanine. Only CDR3 DNA is held: 51 bases, read in frame from base 1. CDR1 and CDR2 are read off the germline V gene (reference sequence) as SEHNR and FQNEAQ. This sample is part of a study of blood T cell repertoires in COVID-19 (dated by TCRdb to 2020 to 2021). Concerning the study at large: Samples covering the acute and convalescent phases of COVID-19 were provided by collaborators in the United States, Italy and Spain. The material from the prospective study consisted of cDNA or gDNA derived from T cells, B-cell-depleted T cells, or PBMCs. Deeply sampled blood TCRbeta repertoires from subjects exposed to, actively infected with, or recovered from COVID-19 were included in the dataset. The repertoires were released in a freely available public database intended as a resource for research on the immune response to SARS-CoV-2. Samples came from the ongoing ImmuneRACE study (first 160 participants) plus 1,254 subjects from 6 global collaborators. A de-identified subject ID, COVID-19 status, age in years and sex were almost always included in the sample metadata. Where HLA class I and class II types were available, the types were taken from metadata supplied by the sample provider, not from assay-based typing.

Results the study describes overall, beyond this receptor: How much clinical and demographic metadata was included differed by source and by participant, and the metadata was provided uncurated.

In the prospective study, participants were roughly 18 to 100 years old, resided in fewer than 25 geographic areas of the United States, and were enrolled through a virtual design. To assign participants to cohorts, the prospective study relied on clinical history that participants themselves reported in a screening survey and a study questionnaire. Recovered participants in ImmuneRACE Cohort 3 were defined by two consecutive negative NP/OP PCR tests, clearance by a healthcare professional, or resolution of symptoms. Mobile phlebotomists in the prospective study collected whole blood, serum and a nasopharyngeal or oropharyngeal swab from every participant. Over an approximately 2-month period, participants in the prospective study had the option of providing additional blood draws and questionnaires. Prospective study blood samples were shipped either frozen or at room temperature before DNA extraction.

The rearranged chain carries TRBV7-9 and TRBJ2-5; no D gene is confidently identified. The source material was PBMCs or T cells enriched from blood (not recorded which). This receptor was obtained from a woman aged 50 to 60 who had recovered from COVID-19. At the DNA level, the sequence is TGTGCCAGCAGCTTAGTCCACCTACCGCAGGCCCAAGAGACCCAGTACTTC. It translates as CASSLVHLPQAQETQYF.